This T cell receptor (beta chain) was found in a study of blood T cell repertoires in COVID-19. Germline assignment: CDR1 PRHDT and CDR2 FYEKMQ (reference sequence). V trimming: 0 bases; J trimming: 7 bases; junction bases outside the gene matches: 13. This CDR3 is 18 amino acids long. Here immunoSEQ multiplex PCR was the method, and the copy in TCRdb shows in-frame clones only, minus some. The sample has nearly 200,000 clones, 88% seen once. The material sequenced was peripheral blood. This sequence joins TRBV13 and TRBJ2-1, with 9 bases that match TRBD2. The source is a woman aged 40-49 years who had recovered from COVID-19. The CDR3, as DNA: TGTGCCAGCAGCTTAGGGGTAGATAGCGGGAGATCAAGGAATGAGCAGTTCTTC. It is translated as CASSLGVDSGRSRNEQFF.